The rows below give T cell receptor beta chains drawn from one sample of a study of T cells in Graves' hyperthyroidism and ophthalmopathy. A single record per CDR3 protein comes from TCRdb applying MiXCR to the multiplex PCR reads. Altogether roughly 710,000 distinct CDR3 sequences are present, around 40% being singletons, with the ten largest covering 30% to 40%. Sequenced: blood. These receptors originate from a woman between 35 and 50 years old with Graves' hyperthyroidism. CDR3s include the opening cysteine and the closing phenylalanine or tryptophan. D genes are given only for firm matches. Size is stated for part of the rows, as once, few or many counts, or as a class when the clone is expanded.

clone_size	d_call	v_call	j_call	cdr3_nt	cdr3_aa
-	-	TRBV7-9	TRBJ2-3	TGTGCCAGCAGCCCCCTGCGGTTCACAGATACGCAGTATTTT	CASSPLRFTDTQYF
few	-	TRBV9	TRBJ2-3	TGTGCCAGCAGCGCCTCGGGGGGCCGATGGGATGATACGCAGTATTTT	CASSASGGRWDDTQYF
-	TRBD1	TRBV7-9	TRBJ2-5	TGTGCCAGCACAACTACCGGGACAGGCCAAGAGACCCAGTACTTC	CASTTTGTGQETQYF
few	TRBD1	TRBV6-5	TRBJ1-6	TGTGCCAGCAGTTACGTCGGGCGGTGGACAGGGGTGGGTTCACCCCTCCACTTT	CASSYVGRWTGVGSPLHF
many	TRBD2	TRBV7-9	TRBJ2-5	TGTGCCAGCAGTCCTCTAGCGGGATACCAAGAGACCCAGTACTTC	CASSPLAGYQETQYF
-	-	TRBV7-2	TRBJ1-5	TGTGCCAGCAGCGGAAAGGGCAGGGGCAGGAGCAATCAGCCCCAGCATTTT	CASSGKGRGRSNQPQHF
-	-	TRBV7-9	TRBJ1-2	TGTGCCAGCAGCCCCGGACATTCAGAGGAGGGCTACACCTTC	CASSPGHSEEGYTF
many	-	TRBV10-3	TRBJ1-6	TGTGCCATCAGTGAGTTGACAGGCTCGGCTTCACCCCTCCACTTT	CAISELTGSASPLHF
-	TRBD1	TRBV6-5	TRBJ1-2	TGTGCCAGCAGTTCCTCCGGACAGGGAAGGGGTGGCTACACCTTC	CASSSSGQGRGGYTF
few	-	TRBV12-3/TRBV12-4	TRBJ2-2	TGTGCCAGCAGGGGGATTAACACCGGGGAGCTGTTTTTT	CASRGINTGELFF
-	TRBD1	TRBV10-3	TRBJ1-2	TGTGCCATCAGTGAGAAAGTGGACAGGGGTAGCTACACCTTC	CAISEKVDRGSYTF
-	-	TRBV12-3/TRBV12-4	TRBJ2-7	TGTGCCAGCAGTCCACAATCTCGGAGGCTGGAGCAGTACTTC	CASSPQSRRLEQYF
-	TRBD1	TRBV20-1	TRBJ1-2	TGCAGTGCTAAGGGGACAGGCGTTGTTGGCTACACCTTC	CSAKGTGVVGYTF
few	TRBD1	TRBV7-9	TRBJ2-2	TGTGCCAGCAGCCCCGAGGGTGGGACAGGCCCCACCGGGGAGCTGTTTTTT	CASSPEGGTGPTGELFF
few	-	TRBV29-1	TRBJ2-2	TGCAGCGTTGGAAAGGGGGGGAGTCACGGGGAGCTGTTTTTT	CSVGKGGSHGELFF
-	TRBD1	TRBV20-1	TRBJ2-2	TGCAGTGCTAGCCGGACAGGGTATTTCACCGGGGAGCTGTTTTTT	CSASRTGYFTGELFF
-	TRBD1	TRBV25-1	TRBJ2-7	TGTGCCAGCAGTGAACCCGGGACAGGGTACGAGCAGTACTTC	CASSEPGTGYEQYF
many	-	TRBV2	TRBJ1-3	TGTGCCAGCAGCTACGGGACGGTCGTCTCTGGAAACACCATATATTTT	CASSYGTVVSGNTIYF
-	-	TRBV19	TRBJ2-1	TGTGCCAGTAGTATAGCGCTGCCCTACAATGAGCAGTTCTTC	CASSIALPYNEQFF
-	-	TRBV7-3	TRBJ1-5	TGTGCCAGCAGCTTGACACATGTTTACAATCAGCCCCAGCATTTT	CASSLTHVYNQPQHF
few	TRBD1	TRBV28	TRBJ2-5	TGTGCCAGCAGTTTAGGGGGACAGGGGCCCCAAGAGACCCAGTACTTC	CASSLGGQGPQETQYF
few	-	TRBV29-1	TRBJ2-2	TGCAGCGTTTTGGACGCCGGGGAGCTGTTTTTT	CSVLDAGELFF
-	TRBD1	TRBV7-9	TRBJ1-2	TGTGCCAGCAGCCTCGAGGACAGGGATGGCTACACCTTC	CASSLEDRDGYTF
many	TRBD2	TRBV6-1	TRBJ2-7	TGTGCCAGCAGTGAAAGCGGGAGCTCCTACGAGCAGTACTTC	CASSESGSSYEQYF
-	-	TRBV7-2	TRBJ1-3	TGTGCCAGCAGCAAGGGCGCGGGAGACACCATATATTTT	CASSKGAGDTIYF
-	-	TRBV11-2	TRBJ2-5	TGTGCCAGCAGCTTGAGGGCTAGCTTTGAGACCCAGTACTTC	CASSLRASFETQYF
many	TRBD1	TRBV7-8	TRBJ1-4	TGTGCCAGCAGCCGACAGGGACAGGACACCGAAAAACTGTTTTTT	CASSRQGQDTEKLFF
-	-	TRBV19	TRBJ1-1	TGTGCCAGTAGTATTAAGGAATTGAACACTGAAGCTTTCTTT	CASSIKELNTEAFF
-	TRBD1	TRBV29-1	TRBJ1-2	TGCAGCGTTGACGACAGGGAGAGACACTATGGCTACACCTTC	CSVDDRERHYGYTF
-	TRBD1	TRBV19	TRBJ1-6	TGTGCCAGTGGGACAGGGGGCAATTCACCCCTCCACTTT	CASGTGGNSPLHF
many	-	TRBV19	TRBJ1-5	TGTGCCAGTAAGAGACAGCTTGGGCAGCCCCAGCATTTT	CASKRQLGQPQHF
-	-	TRBV10-3	TRBJ1-1	TGTGCCATCAGTGGGAATTATAAGTTTGAAGCTTTCTTT	CAISGNYKFEAFF
many	-	TRBV12-3/TRBV12-4	TRBJ1-2	TGTGCCAGCAGTATTCTGTCTTTAGGTGGCTACACCTTC	CASSILSLGGYTF
-	-	TRBV10-3	TRBJ1-2	TGTGCCATCAGTGAGACGGGGAACTCTGGAAACACCTTC	CAISETGNSGNTF
few	-	TRBV7-9	TRBJ1-2	TGTGCCAGCAGTTACTCAACGGGGGGCTTGGATGGCTACACCTTC	CASSYSTGGLDGYTF
many	TRBD1	TRBV12-3/TRBV12-4	TRBJ2-7	TGTGCCAGCAGCCCGGGACAGGGGTTATACGAGCAGTACTTC	CASSPGQGLYEQYF
many	-	TRBV29-1	TRBJ2-2	TGCAGCGTTGAGGCAGCGAACACCGGGGAGCTGTTTTTT	CSVEAANTGELFF
-	-	TRBV7-9	TRBJ2-3	TGTGCCAGCAGCTTAGGGGGCGCCCCCACAGATACGCAGTATTTT	CASSLGGAPTDTQYF
-	-	TRBV20-1	TRBJ1-3	TGCAGTGCTAGGGCCTTGGGCGGCGGGATGGCTGGAAACACCATATATTTT	CSARALGGGMAGNTIYF
-	TRBD1	TRBV20-1	TRBJ1-5	TGCAGTGCTAACCCGGGACAGGGAGGCAATCAGCCCCAGCATTTT	CSANPGQGGNQPQHF
-	TRBD2	TRBV2	TRBJ2-2	TGTGCCAGCAGCGAGGGGACTAGCGGGGTCAGGGAGCTGTTTTTT	CASSEGTSGVRELFF
many	-	TRBV7-2	TRBJ1-2	TGTGCCAGCAGCCGCATAGGAACGGTTTATGGCTACACCTTC	CASSRIGTVYGYTF
-	-	TRBV7-2	TRBJ2-7	TGTGCCAGCAGCCTAACATCCCAGGGCTTTTCTTACGAGCAGTACTTC	CASSLTSQGFSYEQYF
many	-	TRBV29-1	TRBJ2-6	TGCAGCGTTGGGACACCCAGCTCTGGGGCCAACGTCCTGACTTTC	CSVGTPSSGANVLTF
-	TRBD1	TRBV18	TRBJ1-1	TGTGCCAGCTCACCAGACAGGGAAGGAGCTTTCTTT	CASSPDREGAFF
-	-	TRBV20-1	TRBJ2-3	TGCAGTGGGAGGACCGGGGCAAGCTCAGATACGCAGTATTTT	CSGRTGASSDTQYF
-	-	TRBV4-1	TRBJ2-7	TGCGCCAGCAGCCAAGTCCGGACTGCCTACTCCTACGAGCAGTACTTC	CASSQVRTAYSYEQYF
-	-	TRBV6-5	TRBJ2-7	TGTGCCAGCGGGGCGCGGCAGGGTAACTACGAGCAGTACTTC	CASGARQGNYEQYF
many	TRBD1	TRBV14	TRBJ1-3	TGTGCCAGCAGCCGCAAGACAGGGGGCTTATTCGGGGACACCATATATTTT	CASSRKTGGLFGDTIYF
-	-	TRBV29-1	TRBJ1-2	TGCAGCGTTGTACGGTCAGGCGGGGGAGGTAACTATGGCTACACCTTC	CSVVRSGGGGNYGYTF
-	-	TRBV7-9	TRBJ2-5	TGTGCCAGCAGGGGCCCCCCGGGGGAGACCCAGTACTTC	CASRGPPGETQYF